This record concerns one TCR beta chain sequence. Its antigen is undetermined. Primers for the PCR totalled 60 Vbeta and 13 Jbeta. Original handling: Roughly 83 million unique TCR beta chains, around 10 million of them shared, were counted by a later analysis. Data came from immunoSEQ multiplex PCR; TCRdb stores just in-frame clones and leaves some out. V, J and clone size reflect that table, while D and trimming were determined from the DNA. This repertoire includes 100,000 to 150,000 clones. V lost 4 bases to trimming and J lost 4 bases, with 18 bases between them. The CDR3 extends over 16 amino acids. Germline assignment: CDR1 PRHDT and CDR2 FYEKMQ (reference sequence). This record belongs to a study of cytomegalovirus exposure and HLA in healthy donors. About the research overall: Early released data comprised around 80 million unique TCRs from HLA-typed donors. Whole-study results and caveats: In a later analysis, a missense DCLRE1C variant was linked to TCR beta V- and J-gene trimming.

All donors participated as healthy donors of bone marrow. The receptor was derived from a man between 18 and 35 years old in good health and CMV-seronegative. The sample was PBMCs. J is TRBJ2-3 and V is TRBV13; a possible D gene is TRBD2 (6 bases). CDR3 DNA: TGTGCCAGCAGCTCGGCCGGGACTTGGGACCCAGATACGCAGTATTTT. It encodes CASSSAGTWDPDTQYF.